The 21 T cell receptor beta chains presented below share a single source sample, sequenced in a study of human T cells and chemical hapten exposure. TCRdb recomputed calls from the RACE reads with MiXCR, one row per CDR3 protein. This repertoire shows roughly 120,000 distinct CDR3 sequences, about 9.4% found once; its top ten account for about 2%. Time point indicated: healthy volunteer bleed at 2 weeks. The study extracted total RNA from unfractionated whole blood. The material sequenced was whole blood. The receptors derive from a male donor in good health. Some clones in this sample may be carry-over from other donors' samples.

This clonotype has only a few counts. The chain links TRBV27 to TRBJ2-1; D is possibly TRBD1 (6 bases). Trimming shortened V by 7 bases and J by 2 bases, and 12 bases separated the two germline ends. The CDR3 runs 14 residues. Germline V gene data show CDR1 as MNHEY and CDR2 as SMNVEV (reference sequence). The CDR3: CASIRAGAYNEQFF. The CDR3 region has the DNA TGTGCCAGCATCCGGGCAGGGGCCTACAATGAGCAGTTCTTC.

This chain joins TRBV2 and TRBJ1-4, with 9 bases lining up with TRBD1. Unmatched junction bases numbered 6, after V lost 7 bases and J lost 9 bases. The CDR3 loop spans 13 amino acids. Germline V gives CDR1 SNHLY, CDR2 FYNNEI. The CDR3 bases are TGTGCCAGCACCGGGACAGGGACCCAAAAACTGTTTTTT. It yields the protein CASTGTGTQKLFF.

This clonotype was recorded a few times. The CDR3 nucleotides read TGTGCCAGCAGCGCCTTAGGACAGGGCCACCTCAATGAGCAGTTCTTC. Translated: CASSALGQGHLNEQFF. The rearrangement uses TRBV9 and TRBJ2-1; TRBD1 aligns across 8 bases. The V and J ends lost 3 bases and 6 bases, in that order; junction bases with no gene match: 11. CDR1 is SGDLS, CDR2 YYNGEE, per germline. CDR3 length: 16 residues.

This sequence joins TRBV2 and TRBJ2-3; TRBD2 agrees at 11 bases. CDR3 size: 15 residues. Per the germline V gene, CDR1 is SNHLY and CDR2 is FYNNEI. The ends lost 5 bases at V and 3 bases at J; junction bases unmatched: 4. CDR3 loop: CASSRLAGMTDTQYF. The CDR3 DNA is TGTGCCAGCAGTCGACTAGCGGGGATGACAGATACGCAGTATTTT.

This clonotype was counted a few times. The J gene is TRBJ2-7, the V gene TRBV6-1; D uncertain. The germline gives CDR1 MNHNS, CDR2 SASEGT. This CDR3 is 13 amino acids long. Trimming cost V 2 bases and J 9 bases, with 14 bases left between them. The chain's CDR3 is CASSEKVWGGQYF. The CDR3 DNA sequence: TGTGCCAGCAGTGAAAAGGTCTGGGGTGGGCAGTACTTC.

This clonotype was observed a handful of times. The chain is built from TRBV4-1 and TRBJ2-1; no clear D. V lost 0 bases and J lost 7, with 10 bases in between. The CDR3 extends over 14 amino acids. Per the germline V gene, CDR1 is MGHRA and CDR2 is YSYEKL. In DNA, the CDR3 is TGCGCCAGCAGCCAAGATGAAGTCGGGAATGAGCAGTTCTTC. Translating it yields CASSQDEVGNEQFF.

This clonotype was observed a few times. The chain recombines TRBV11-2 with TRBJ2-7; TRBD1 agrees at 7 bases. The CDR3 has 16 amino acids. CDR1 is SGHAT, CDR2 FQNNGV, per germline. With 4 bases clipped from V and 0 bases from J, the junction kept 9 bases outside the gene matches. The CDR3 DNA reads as TGTGCCAGCAGCTCCCTAGACAGGGTGGCCTCCTACGAGCAGTACTTC. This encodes CASSSLDRVASYEQYF. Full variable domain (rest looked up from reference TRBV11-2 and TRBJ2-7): EAGVAQSPRYKIIEKRQSVAFWCNPISGHATLYWYQQILGQGPKLLIQFQNNGVVDDSQLPKDRFSAERLKGVDSTLKIQPAKLEDSAVYLCASSSLDRVASYEQYFGPGTRLTVT.

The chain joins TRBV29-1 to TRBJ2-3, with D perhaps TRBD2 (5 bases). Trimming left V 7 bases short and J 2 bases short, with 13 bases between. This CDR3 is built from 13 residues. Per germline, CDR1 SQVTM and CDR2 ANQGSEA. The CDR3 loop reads CSGLTAATDTQYF. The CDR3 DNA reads TGCAGCGGCCTCACAGCGGCCACAGATACGCAGTATTTT.

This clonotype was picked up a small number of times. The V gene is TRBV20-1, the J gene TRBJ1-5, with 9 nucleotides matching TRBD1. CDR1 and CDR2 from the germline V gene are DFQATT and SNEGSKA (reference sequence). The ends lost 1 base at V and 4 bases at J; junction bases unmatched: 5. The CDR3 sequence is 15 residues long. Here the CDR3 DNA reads TGCAGTGCTAGAGTACAGGGGGCTCGGAATCAGCCCCAGCATTTT. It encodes CSARVQGARNQPQHF.

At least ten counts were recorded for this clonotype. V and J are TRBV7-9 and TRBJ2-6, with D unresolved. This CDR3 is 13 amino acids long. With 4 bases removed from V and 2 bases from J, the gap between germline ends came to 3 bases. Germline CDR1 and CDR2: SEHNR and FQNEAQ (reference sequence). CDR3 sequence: CASSSTGANVLTF. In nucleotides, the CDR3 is TGTGCCAGCAGCTCAACTGGGGCCAACGTCCTGACTTTC.

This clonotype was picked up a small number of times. CDR3 bases: TGTGCCAGCAGCGATGGGAAGAGGAACACTGAAGCTTTCTTT. Protein product: CASSDGKRNTEAFF. The rearrangement joins TRBV7-6 to TRBJ1-1; D remains unclear. The germline CDR1 and CDR2 sequences are SGHVS and FNYEAQ. The CDR3 covers 14 residues. Trimming stripped 5 bases from V and 1 base from J, with 11 bases between.

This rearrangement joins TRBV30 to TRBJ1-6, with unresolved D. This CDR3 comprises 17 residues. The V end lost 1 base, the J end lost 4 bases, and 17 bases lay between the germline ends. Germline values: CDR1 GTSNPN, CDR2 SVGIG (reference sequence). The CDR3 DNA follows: TGTGCCTGGAGTGAAGCCCGCACGACCTCATATAATTCACCCCTCCACTTT. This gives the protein CAWSEARTTSYNSPLHF.

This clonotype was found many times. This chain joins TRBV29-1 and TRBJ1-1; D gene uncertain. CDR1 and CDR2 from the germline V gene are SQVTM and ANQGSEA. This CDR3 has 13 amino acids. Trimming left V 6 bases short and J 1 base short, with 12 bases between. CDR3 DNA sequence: TGCAGCGTCCGGACGGTTACGAACACTGAAGCTTTCTTT. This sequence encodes CSVRTVTNTEAFF.

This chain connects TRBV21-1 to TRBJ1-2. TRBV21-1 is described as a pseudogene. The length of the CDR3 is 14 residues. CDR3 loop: CASIKVQENYGYTF. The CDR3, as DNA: TGTGCCAGCATCAAAGTCCAGGAGAACTATGGCTACACCTTC.

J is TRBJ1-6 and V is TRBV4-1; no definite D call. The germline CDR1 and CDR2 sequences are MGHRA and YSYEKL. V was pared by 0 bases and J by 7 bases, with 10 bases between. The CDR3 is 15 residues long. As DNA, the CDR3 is TGCGCCAGCAGCCAAGATTTAGGGCCCAATTCACCCCTCCACTTT. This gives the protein CASSQDLGPNSPLHF.

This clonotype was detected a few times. The CDR3, as DNA: TGTGCCAGCAGCTTAGACAGGGGGGATTACAATGAGCAGTTCTTC. Its translation is CASSLDRGDYNEQFF. The chain has TRBV7-2 and TRBJ2-1; 8 positions match TRBD1. V lost 1 base, J lost 4 bases, and 3 bases stayed unmatched. This CDR3 comprises 15 residues. Germline CDR1 SGHTA, CDR2 FQGNSA. The whole variable domain, remainder taken from reference TRBV7-2 and TRBJ2-1, is GAGVSQSPSNKVTEKGKDVELRCDPISGHTALYWYRQSLGQGLEFLIYFQGNSAPDKSGLPSDRFSAERTGGSVSTLTIQRTQQEDSAVYLCASSLDRGDYNEQFFGPGTRLTVL.

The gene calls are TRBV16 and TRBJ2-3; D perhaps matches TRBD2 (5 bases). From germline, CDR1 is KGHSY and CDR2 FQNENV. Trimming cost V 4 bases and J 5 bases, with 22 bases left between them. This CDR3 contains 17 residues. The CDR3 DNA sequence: TGTGCCAGCAGCCTTTATACTAGAGGCATCGTTGGAGATACGCAGTATTTT. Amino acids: CASSLYTRGIVGDTQYF.

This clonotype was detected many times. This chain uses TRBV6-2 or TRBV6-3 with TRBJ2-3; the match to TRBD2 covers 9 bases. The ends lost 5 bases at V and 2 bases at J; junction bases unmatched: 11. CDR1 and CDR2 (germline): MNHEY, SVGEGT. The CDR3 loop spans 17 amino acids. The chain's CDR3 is CASSGAVAGVATDTQYF. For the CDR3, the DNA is TGTGCCAGCAGTGGAGCCGTAGCGGGGGTCGCCACAGATACGCAGTATTTT.

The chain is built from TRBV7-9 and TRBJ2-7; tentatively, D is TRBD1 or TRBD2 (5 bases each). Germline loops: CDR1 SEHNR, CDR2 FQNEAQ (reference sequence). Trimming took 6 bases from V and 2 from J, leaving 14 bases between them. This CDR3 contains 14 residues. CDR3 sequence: CASSSPGRAYEQYF. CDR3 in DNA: TGTGCCAGCAGTTCTCCGGGACGGGCCTACGAGCAGTACTTC.

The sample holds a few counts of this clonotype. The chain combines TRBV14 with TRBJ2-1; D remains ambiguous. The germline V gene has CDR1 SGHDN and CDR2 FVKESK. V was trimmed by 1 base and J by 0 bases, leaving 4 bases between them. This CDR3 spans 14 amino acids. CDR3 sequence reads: CASSQASSYNEQFF. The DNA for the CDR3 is TGTGCCAGCAGCCAAGCGAGCTCCTACAATGAGCAGTTCTTC.

CDR3 sequence reads: CASSPLTGTQTVMAFF. The CDR3 coding sequence is TGTGCCAGCAGTCCGTTAACGGGGACACAGACCGTGATGGCTTTCTTT. The chain has TRBV12-3 or TRBV12-4 and TRBJ1-1, with D possibly TRBD1 on 6 matching bases. The CDR3 covers 16 residues. Trimming took off 5 bases at V and 11 bases at J, with 27 bases between the two ends.